These 10 T cell receptor beta chains were sequenced from one sample in a study of blood T cell repertoires in COVID-19. This table comes from immunoSEQ multiplex PCR, and its TCRdb copy is limited to in-frame clones, with some not included. Seen here are around 230,000 clones, approximately 83% observed once, and the top ten hold around 2.5%. Sequencing was done on a sample of peripheral blood. The receptors derive from a woman in her thirties or forties with active or convalescent COVID-19.

The V gene is TRBV11-1, the J gene TRBJ1-6; D may be TRBD1 (6 bases). CDR3 length: 14 amino acids. Germline V gene sequence: CDR1 SGHAT, CDR2 FQDESV (reference sequence). Trimming took 6 bases from V and 13 from J, leaving 19 bases between them. Here the CDR3 reads CASSFGQTTSPLHF. CDR3 DNA sequence: TGTGCCAGCAGTTTCGGACAGACAACTTCCCCCCTCCACTTT.

The CDR3 region has the DNA TGTGCCAGCAGCGTTGGTAGAACAGCTAATCAGCCCCAGCATTTT. Residues: CASSVGRTANQPQHF. This chain uses TRBV9 with TRBJ1-5; D is uncertain. Germline V gene lookup returns CDR1 SGDLS and CDR2 YYNGEE. The CDR3 totals 15 residues. Trimming pared 2 bases from V and 4 bases from J, leaving 13 bases between.

J is TRBJ1-4 and V is TRBV4-1; the D is unclear. V was clipped by 1 base and J by 3 bases, with 9 bases between them. CDR1 is MGHRA and CDR2 is YSYEKL in the germline V gene. The CDR3 consists of 15 residues. CDR3 in DNA: TGCGCCAGCAGCCAAGTCGACGGGTCTAATGAAAAACTGTTTTTT. This sequence encodes CASSQVDGSNEKLFF.

V is TRBV4-2 and J is TRBJ2-3; TRBD2 aligns across 8 bases. Germline values: CDR1 LGHNA, CDR2 YNFKEQ. CDR3 length: 18 residues. The V gene end was trimmed by 0 bases and the J gene end by 7 bases; junction bases not matched to a gene: 15. The CDR3 DNA follows: TGTGCCAGCAGCCAAGATCTCCTTCCGGGGGGGCTTGCGAATACGCAGTATTTT. The encoded protein is CASSQDLLPGGLANTQYF.

This chain joins TRBV2 and TRBJ1-5; D call uncertain. The V gene lost 3 bases and the J gene lost 0 bases, with 6 bases spanning the gap. The CDR3 loop spans 14 amino acids. The germline gives CDR1 SNHLY, CDR2 FYNNEI. The CDR3 spells CASSESSSNQPQHF. The CDR3 DNA reads as TGTGCCAGCAGTGAGTCGAGTAGCAATCAGCCCCAGCATTTT.

CDR3 in DNA: TGTGCCAGTAGTATCGCCGGGATCTCCAATGAGCAGTTCTTC. It specifies CASSIAGISNEQFF. The chain couples TRBV19 to TRBJ2-1; D might be TRBD2 (5 bases). The V gene lost 3 bases and the J gene lost 6 bases, with 12 bases spanning the gap. The germline CDR1 and CDR2 sequences are LNHDA and SQIVND (reference sequence). The CDR3 spans 14 residues. Filled out from reference TRBV19 and TRBJ2-1, the complete variable domain reads DGGITQSPKYLFRKEGQNVTLSCEQNLNHDAMYWYRQDPGQGLRLIYYSQIVNDFQKGDIAEGYSVSREKKESFPLTVTSAQKNPTAFYLCASSIAGISNEQFFGPGTRLTVL.

The rearrangement joins TRBV6-1 to TRBJ2-3; TRBD2 aligns across 11 bases. The CDR3 is made up of 18 amino acids. J gave up 9 bases and V 2 bases, and 16 bases lay outside the gene matches. Germline CDR1 MNHNS, CDR2 SASEGT. The CDR3 coding sequence is TGTGCCAGCAGTGAACCCCCTTTAGCGGGGGGGCCCTCCGGGACGCAGTATTTT. This translates into CASSEPPLAGGPSGTQYF.

V usage is TRBV29-1 and J usage is TRBJ2-7, with D possibly matching TRBD2 (6 bases). The CDR3 loop spans 14 amino acids. V lost 0 bases, J lost 9 bases, and 18 bases lay in between. Germline CDR1 SQVTM, CDR2 ANQGSEA. CDR3 in DNA: TGCAGCGTTGAAGATCCGGGGGACCCGATCCCGCAGTACTTC. Translating gives CSVEDPGDPIPQYF.

The J gene is TRBJ1-5, the V gene TRBV30; TRBD1 matches at 9 bases. The length of the CDR3 is 14 residues. CDR1 and CDR2 (germline): GTSNPN, SVGIG (reference sequence). V lost 2 bases to trimming and J lost 4 bases; unmatched junction nucleotides: 3. CDR3 in DNA: TGTGCCTGGAGTCCGGGACAGGGAAATCAGCCCCAGCATTTT. This codes for CAWSPGQGNQPQHF.

This rearrangement joins TRBV12-5 to TRBJ1-1, with TRBD1 as a possible D gene (5 bases). Germline V lookup: CDR1 LGHNT, CDR2 FRNRAP. Deletions cut 0 bases from V and 2 bases from J, with 22 bases between. This CDR3 spans 19 amino acids. The DNA of the CDR3 is TGTGCTAGTGGTTTGGTACGCAGTGGCAGCCTGGGGCGAAACACTGAAGCTTTCTTT. This sequence encodes CASGLVRSGSLGRNTEAFF.